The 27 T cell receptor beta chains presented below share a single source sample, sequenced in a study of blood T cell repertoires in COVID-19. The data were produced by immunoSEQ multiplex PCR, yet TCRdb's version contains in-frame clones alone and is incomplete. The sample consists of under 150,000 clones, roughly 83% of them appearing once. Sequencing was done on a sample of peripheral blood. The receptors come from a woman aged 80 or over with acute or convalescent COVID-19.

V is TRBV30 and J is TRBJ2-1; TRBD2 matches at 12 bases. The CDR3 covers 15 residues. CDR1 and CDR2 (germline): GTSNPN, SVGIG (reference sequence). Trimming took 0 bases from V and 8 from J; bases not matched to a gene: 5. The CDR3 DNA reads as TGTGCCTGGAGTGTAGGACTAGCGGGGAGGGATGAGCAGTTCTTC. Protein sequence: CAWSVGLAGRDEQFF.

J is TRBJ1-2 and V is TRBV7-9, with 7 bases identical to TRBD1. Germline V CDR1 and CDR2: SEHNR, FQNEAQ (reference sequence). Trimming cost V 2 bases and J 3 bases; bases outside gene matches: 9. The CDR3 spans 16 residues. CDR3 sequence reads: CASSLTSRGVYYGYTF. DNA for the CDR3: TGTGCCAGCAGCTTAACAAGCAGGGGGGTTTACTATGGCTACACCTTC.

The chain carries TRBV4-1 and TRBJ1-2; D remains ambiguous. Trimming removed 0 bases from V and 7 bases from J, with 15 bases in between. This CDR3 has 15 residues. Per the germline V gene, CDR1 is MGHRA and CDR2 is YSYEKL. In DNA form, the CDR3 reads TGCGCCAGCAGCCAAGATAGGAGATCGGCCGGTGGCTACACCTTC. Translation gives CASSQDRRSAGGYTF.

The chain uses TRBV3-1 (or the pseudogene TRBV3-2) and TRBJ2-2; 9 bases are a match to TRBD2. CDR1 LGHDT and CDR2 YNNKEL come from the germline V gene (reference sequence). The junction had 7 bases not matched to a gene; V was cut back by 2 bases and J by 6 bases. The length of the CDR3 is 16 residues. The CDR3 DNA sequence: TGTGCCAGCAGCCAATGGGGTAGCGGGGGACCCGGGGAGCTGTTTTTT. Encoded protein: CASSQWGSGGPGELFF.

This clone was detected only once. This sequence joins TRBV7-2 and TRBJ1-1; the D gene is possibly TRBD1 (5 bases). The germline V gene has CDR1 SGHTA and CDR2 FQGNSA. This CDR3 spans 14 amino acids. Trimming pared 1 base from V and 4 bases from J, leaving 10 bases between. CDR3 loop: CASSLGGGGTEAFF. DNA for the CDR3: TGTGCCAGCAGCTTAGGCGGGGGGGGCACTGAAGCTTTCTTT. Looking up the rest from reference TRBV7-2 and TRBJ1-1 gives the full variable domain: GAGVSQSPSNKVTEKGKDVELRCDPISGHTALYWYRQSLGQGLEFLIYFQGNSAPDKSGLPSDRFSAERTGGSVSTLTIQRTQQEDSAVYLCASSLGGGGTEAFFGQGTRLTVV.

DNA of the CDR3: TGTGCCAGCAGTCTCAGCAGGGGTGGCTACACCTTC. The encoded protein is CASSLSRGGYTF. The chain recombines TRBV2 with TRBJ1-2; TRBD1 is a possible D gene (6 bases). Per the germline V gene, CDR1 is SNHLY and CDR2 is FYNNEI. The V end was cut by 5 bases, the J end by 7 bases, with 11 bases between. The CDR3 length is 12 residues.

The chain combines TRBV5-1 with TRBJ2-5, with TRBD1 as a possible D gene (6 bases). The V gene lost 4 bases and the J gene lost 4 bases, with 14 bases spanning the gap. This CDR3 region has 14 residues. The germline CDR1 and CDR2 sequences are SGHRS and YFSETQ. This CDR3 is CASSQGLGVETQYF. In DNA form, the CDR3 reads TGCGCCAGCAGCCAGGGGCTGGGGGTAGAGACCCAGTACTTC. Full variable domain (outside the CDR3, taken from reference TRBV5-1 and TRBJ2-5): KAGVTQTPRYLIKTRGQQVTLSCSPISGHRSVSWYQQTPGQGLQFLFEYFSETQRNKGNFPGRFSGRQFSNSRSEMNVSTLELGDSALYLCASSQGLGVETQYFGPGTRLLVL.

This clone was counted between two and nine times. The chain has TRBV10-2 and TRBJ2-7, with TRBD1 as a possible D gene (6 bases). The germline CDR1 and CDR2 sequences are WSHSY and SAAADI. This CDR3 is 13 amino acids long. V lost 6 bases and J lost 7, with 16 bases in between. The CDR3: CASRGQGKGEQYF. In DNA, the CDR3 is TGCGCCAGCAGGGGGCAGGGGAAAGGGGAGCAGTACTTC.

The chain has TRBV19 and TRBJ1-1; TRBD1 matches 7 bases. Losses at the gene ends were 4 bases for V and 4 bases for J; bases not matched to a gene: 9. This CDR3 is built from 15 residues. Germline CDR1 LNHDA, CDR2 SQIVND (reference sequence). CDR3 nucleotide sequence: TGTGCCAGTAGTACGGCGACAGGGAGGTTCACTGAAGCTTTCTTT. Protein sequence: CASSTATGRFTEAFF.

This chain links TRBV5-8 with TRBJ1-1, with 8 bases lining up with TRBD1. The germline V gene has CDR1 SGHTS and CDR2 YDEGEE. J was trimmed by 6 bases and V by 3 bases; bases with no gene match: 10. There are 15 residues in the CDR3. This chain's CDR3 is CASSSRQGLSPEAFF. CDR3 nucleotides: TGTGCCAGCAGCTCCCGACAGGGGTTAAGTCCTGAAGCTTTCTTT.

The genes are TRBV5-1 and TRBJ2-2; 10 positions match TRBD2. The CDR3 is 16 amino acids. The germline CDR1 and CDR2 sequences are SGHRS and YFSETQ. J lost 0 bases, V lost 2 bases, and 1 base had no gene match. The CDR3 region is CASSFTSGANTGELFF. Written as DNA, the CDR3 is TGCGCCAGCAGCTTTACTAGCGGGGCGAACACCGGGGAGCTGTTTTTT.

CDR3 bases: TGTGCCAGCAGTTACGGGACAGGGGGAGAGACCCAGTACTTC. It is translated as CASSYGTGGETQYF. The J gene is TRBJ2-5, the V gene TRBV6-6, with TRBD1 matching over 11 bases. J lost 4 bases, V lost 2 bases, and 0 bases had no gene match. The CDR3 totals 14 residues. Germline loops: CDR1 MNHNY, CDR2 SVGAGI (reference sequence).

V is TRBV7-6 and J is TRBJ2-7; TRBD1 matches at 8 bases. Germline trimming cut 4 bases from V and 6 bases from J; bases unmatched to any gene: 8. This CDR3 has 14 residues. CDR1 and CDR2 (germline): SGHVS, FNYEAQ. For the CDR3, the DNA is TGTGCCAGCAGCTCCTGGACAGGGAAAGGCGAGCAGTACTTC. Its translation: CASSSWTGKGEQYF.

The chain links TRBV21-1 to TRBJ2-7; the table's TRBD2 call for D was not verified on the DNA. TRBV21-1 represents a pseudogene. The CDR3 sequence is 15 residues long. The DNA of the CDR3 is TGTGCCAGCCATGCTGGCGCGGCAGTATCCTACGAGCAGTACTTC. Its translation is CASHAGAAVSYEQYF.

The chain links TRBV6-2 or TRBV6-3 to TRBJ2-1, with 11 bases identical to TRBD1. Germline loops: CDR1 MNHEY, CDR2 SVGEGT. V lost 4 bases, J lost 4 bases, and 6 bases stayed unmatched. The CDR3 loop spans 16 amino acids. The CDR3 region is CASSLWGTGGYNEQFF. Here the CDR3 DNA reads TGTGCCAGCAGTTTGTGGGGGACAGGGGGATACAATGAGCAGTTCTTC.

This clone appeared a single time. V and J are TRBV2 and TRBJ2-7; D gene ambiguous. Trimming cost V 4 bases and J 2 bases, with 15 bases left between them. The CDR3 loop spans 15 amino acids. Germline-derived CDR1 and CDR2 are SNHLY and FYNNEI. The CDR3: CASSVSAGSTYEQYF. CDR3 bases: TGTGCCAGCAGTGTATCTGCCGGGTCAACCTACGAGCAGTACTTC.

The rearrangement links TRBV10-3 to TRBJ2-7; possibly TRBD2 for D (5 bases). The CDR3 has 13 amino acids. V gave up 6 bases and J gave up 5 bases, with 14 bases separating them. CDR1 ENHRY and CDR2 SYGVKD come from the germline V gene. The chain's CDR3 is CAISGRGWDEQYF. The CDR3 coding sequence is TGTGCCATCAGCGGACGGGGTTGGGACGAGCAGTACTTC.

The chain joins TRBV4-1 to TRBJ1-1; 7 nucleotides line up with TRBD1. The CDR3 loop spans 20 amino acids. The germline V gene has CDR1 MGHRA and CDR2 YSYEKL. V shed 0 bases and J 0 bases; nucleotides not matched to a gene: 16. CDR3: CASSQDTGQIRIQMNTEAFF. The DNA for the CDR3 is TGCGCCAGCAGCCAAGATACGGGACAGATCCGCATTCAAATGAACACTGAAGCTTTCTTT.

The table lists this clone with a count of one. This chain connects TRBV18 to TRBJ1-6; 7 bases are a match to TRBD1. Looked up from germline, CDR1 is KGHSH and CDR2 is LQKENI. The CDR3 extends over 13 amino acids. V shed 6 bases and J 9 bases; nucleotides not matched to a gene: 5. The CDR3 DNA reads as TGTGCCAGCTCCACAGGGGAGGCTTCACCCCTCCACTTT. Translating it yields CASSTGEASPLHF.

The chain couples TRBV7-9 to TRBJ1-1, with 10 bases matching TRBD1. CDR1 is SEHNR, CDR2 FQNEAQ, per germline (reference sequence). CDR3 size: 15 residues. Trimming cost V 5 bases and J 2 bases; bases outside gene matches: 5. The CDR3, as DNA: TGTGCCAGCAGCCCGGAGACAGGGGGCAACACTGAAGCTTTCTTT. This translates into CASSPETGGNTEAFF.

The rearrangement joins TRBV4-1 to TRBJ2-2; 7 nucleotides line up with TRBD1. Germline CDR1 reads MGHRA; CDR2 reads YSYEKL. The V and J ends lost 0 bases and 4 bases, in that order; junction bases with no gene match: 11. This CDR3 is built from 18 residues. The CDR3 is CASSQDRRDRTTTGELFF. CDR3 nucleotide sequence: TGCGCCAGCAGCCAAGATCGACGGGACAGAACGACCACCGGGGAGCTGTTTTTT.

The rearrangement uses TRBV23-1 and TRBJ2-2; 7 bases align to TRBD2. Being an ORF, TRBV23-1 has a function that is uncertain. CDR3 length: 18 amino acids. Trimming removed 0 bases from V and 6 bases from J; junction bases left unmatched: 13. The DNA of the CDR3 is TGCGCCAGCAGTCAATCGGGGGGAGGGTTTAGATTTTCCGGGGAGCTGTTTTTT. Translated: CASSQSGGGFRFSGELFF.

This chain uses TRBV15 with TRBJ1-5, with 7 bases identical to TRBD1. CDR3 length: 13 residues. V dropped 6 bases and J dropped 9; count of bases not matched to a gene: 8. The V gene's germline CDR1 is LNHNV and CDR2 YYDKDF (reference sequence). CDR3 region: CATRRQGWGPQHF. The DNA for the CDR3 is TGTGCCACCAGGAGACAGGGTTGGGGGCCCCAGCATTTT.

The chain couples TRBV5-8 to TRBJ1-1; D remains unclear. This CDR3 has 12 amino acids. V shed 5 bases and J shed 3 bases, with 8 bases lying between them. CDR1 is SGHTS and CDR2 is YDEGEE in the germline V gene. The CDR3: CASRRDYTEAFF. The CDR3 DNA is TGTGCCAGCAGGAGGGATTACACTGAAGCTTTCTTT.

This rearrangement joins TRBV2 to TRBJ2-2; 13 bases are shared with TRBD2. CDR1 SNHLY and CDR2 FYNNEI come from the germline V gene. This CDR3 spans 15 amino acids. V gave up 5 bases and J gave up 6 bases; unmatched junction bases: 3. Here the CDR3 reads CASSWTSGSSGELFF. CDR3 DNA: TGTGCCAGCAGTTGGACTAGCGGGAGTTCCGGGGAGCTGTTTTTT.

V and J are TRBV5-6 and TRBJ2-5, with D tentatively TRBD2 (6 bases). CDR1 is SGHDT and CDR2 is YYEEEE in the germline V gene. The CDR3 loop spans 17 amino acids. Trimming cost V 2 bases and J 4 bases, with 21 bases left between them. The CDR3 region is CASSLRRDLWRGETQYF. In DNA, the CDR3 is TGTGCCAGCAGCTTACGGAGGGACCTTTGGAGGGGAGAGACCCAGTACTTC.

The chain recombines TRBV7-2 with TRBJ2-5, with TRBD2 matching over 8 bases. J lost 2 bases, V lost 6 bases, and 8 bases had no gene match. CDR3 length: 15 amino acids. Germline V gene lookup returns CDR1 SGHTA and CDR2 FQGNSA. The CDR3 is CASRSGVAGQETQYF. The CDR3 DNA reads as TGTGCCAGCAGGTCTGGGGTAGCGGGACAAGAGACCCAGTACTTC. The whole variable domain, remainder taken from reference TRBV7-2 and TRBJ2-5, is GAGVSQSPSNKVTEKGKDVELRCDPISGHTALYWYRQSLGQGLEFLIYFQGNSAPDKSGLPSDRFSAERTGGSVSTLTIQRTQQEDSAVYLCASRSGVAGQETQYFGPGTRLLVL.